The source of this T cell receptor beta chain is a study of T cells in localized non-small cell lung cancer (dated by TCRdb to 2020 to 2021). Background for the entire study: The study analyzed T cell repertoires of 236 early-stage NSCLC patients, comparing tumors and uninvolved tumor-adjacent lungs. Of the NSCLC patients, about 130 were male and around 99 were female, and the mean age was around 66 years. All 250 or so NSCLC patients in the cohort were treatment-naive and had localized lung tumors that were resected. General study outcomes and caveats: Because the study design was exploratory, TCR variables were selected using unadjusted p-values without false-discovery rate correction. Longer overall survival was associated with higher T cell density in blood, whereas shorter survival was associated with higher clonality in adjacent lung. A median of roughly 50 of the top 100 tumor clones turned up in the paired uninvolved adjacent lung, and under 30 of those clones also ranked among the top 100 of that same adjacent lung. Multi-region tumor sequencing was not performed, so intratumor heterogeneity could not be excluded. The highest T cell clonality was observed in uninvolved tumor-adjacent lung, where clonality exceeded that of tumor, suggesting that antigenic responses were more focused in uninvolved tumor-adjacent lung.

This clone has a count of ten or more. This receptor's antigen is unknown. Nothing much larger sits one base from this clone, and base qualities are not available. The immunoSEQ Assay was used to sequence TCR beta CDR3 regions from DNA. From the authors' description of their analysis: T cell density was computed as TCR beta template counts normalized to usable DNA estimated by amplifying housekeeping genes. The preseqR package was used to estimate richness by extrapolating to 400,000 templates for PBMC samples and to 120,000 templates for tissue samples. Clonality was defined by subtracting Pielou's evenness from one. To identify tissue-enriched TCRs, differential abundance testing was run on productive amino-acid clonotypes with a minimum total count of 5 and an alpha of 0.1. The Jaccard Index and the Morisita Overlap Index were used to quantify repertoire overlap between compartments. GLIPH clustered TCR beta CDR3s with public tetramer-defined viral CDR3s; viral motifs required at least three viral sequences plus V-gene enrichment. The table was pulled from immuneACCESS by TCRdb, which kept in-frame rearrangements only. Such tables lose some clones; where checked, under half of the loss comes from unresolved V genes, and the rest has no known cause. The D gene and trimming were derived from the DNA, and the V and J assignments and clone size from that table. The sample profile shows fewer than 15,000 clones; 28% of them were found once. The ten largest clones represent roughly 7.2% of the sample.

The junction shows trimming of 0 bases on V and 4 bases on J, and the gene matches do not reach 1 base of it. According to the germline V gene, CDR1 reads SGDLS and CDR2 reads YYNGEE. The CDR3 runs 15 amino acids, cysteine and phenylalanine included. Only the CDR3 portion is preserved as DNA: 45 bases, with reading frame beginning at the first base. At diagnosis, tumor, uninvolved tumor-adjacent lung and peripheral blood were collected and then preserved as a mix of FFPE and fresh-frozen material. Recombination joined TRBV9 with TRBJ2-5; 12 junctional bases match TRBD2. This TCR was recovered from a female donor at least 60 years old with stage I lung adenocarcinoma. The sample here was lung tumor tissue, taken before any cancer treatment. DNA sequence: TGTGCCAGCAGCGTAGAGACTAGCGGGAGAGAGACCCAGTACTTC. It translates to CASSVETSGRETQYF.